These 10 T cell receptor beta chains share one sample of origin, sequenced in a study of cytomegalovirus exposure and HLA in healthy donors. PCR amplification relied on 60 Vbeta primers (plus 13 Jbeta primers). Only in-frame clones appear in the TCRdb table, and some are missing; sequencing was by immunoSEQ multiplex PCR. Here the sample table reports tens of thousands of clones. Input material: PBMCs. Receptor source: a woman aged 40 to 55 in good health and CMV-seropositive.

This rearrangement joins TRBV6-4 to TRBJ2-3, with 14 positions matching TRBD2. This CDR3 is 16 amino acids long. From germline, CDR1 is MRHNA and CDR2 SNTAGT. V lost 0 bases to trimming and J lost 4 bases; unmatched junction nucleotides: 0. In DNA form, the CDR3 reads TGTGCCAGCAGTGACTCGGGACTAGCGGGAGCAGATACGCAGTATTTT. This sequence encodes CASSDSGLAGADTQYF.

The chain recombines TRBV6-6 with TRBJ1-5; D uncertain. The V gene lost 0 bases and the J gene lost 3 bases, with 12 bases spanning the gap. CDR1 MNHNY and CDR2 SVGAGI come from the germline V gene (reference sequence). The CDR3 runs to 16 residues. CDR3: CASSYSSTAINQPQHF. Written as DNA, the CDR3 is TGTGCCAGCAGTTACTCGAGTACAGCCATCAATCAGCCCCAGCATTTT.

The V call is TRBV5-4, the J call TRBJ2-2, with 10 bases lining up with TRBD1. J was trimmed by 0 bases and V by 5 bases; bases with no gene match: 4. The CDR3 loop spans 16 amino acids. Germline values: CDR1 SGHNT, CDR2 YYREEE (reference sequence). The CDR3 DNA follows: TGTGCCAGCAGGAGGACAGGGGGAGCGAACACCGGGGAGCTGTTTTTT. Its protein product is CASRRTGGANTGELFF.

The genes are TRBV5-4 and TRBJ2-7; TRBD1 matches at 9 bases. Germline CDR1 SGHNT, CDR2 YYREEE (reference sequence). The junction had 3 bases not matched to a gene; V was cut back by 1 base and J by 4 bases. This CDR3 comprises 14 residues. The CDR3 protein is CASSLRQGDYEQYF. The CDR3 DNA reads as TGTGCCAGCAGCTTGAGACAGGGGGATTACGAGCAGTACTTC.

J is TRBJ2-1 and V is TRBV28, with D maybe TRBD2 (6 bases). The CDR3 has 13 amino acids. Germline V gene lookup returns CDR1 MDHEN and CDR2 SYDVKM. V was cut by 10 bases and J by 8 bases, with 18 bases left in between. The CDR3 nucleotides read TGTGCCACCTTGACGGGAGTGAGGGATGAGCAGTTCTTC. Protein sequence: CATLTGVRDEQFF.

The rearrangement uses TRBV11-1 and TRBJ2-3; TRBD2 matches at 9 bases. In germline, CDR1 is SGHAT, CDR2 FQDESV (reference sequence). CDR3 length equals 15 residues. Trimming cost V 5 bases and J 0 bases; bases outside gene matches: 3. CDR3 nucleotide sequence: TGTGCCAGCAGCCTGGGGACTAGCAGCACAGATACGCAGTATTTT. It encodes CASSLGTSSTDTQYF.

The J gene is TRBJ2-3, the V gene TRBV4-2; 10 nucleotides agree with TRBD2. The junction had 1 base not matched to a gene; V was cut back by 0 bases and J by 1 base. CDR3 length: 16 residues. Germline V lookup: CDR1 LGHNA, CDR2 YNFKEQ. In DNA form, the CDR3 reads TGTGCCAGCAGCCAAGATCTAGCGGGAGGCACAGATACGCAGTATTTT. This codes for CASSQDLAGGTDTQYF.

The chain employs TRBV7-3 and TRBJ2-2; D gene unclear. From germline, CDR1 is SGHTA and CDR2 FQGTGA. The V end lost 9 bases, the J end lost 5 bases, and 16 bases lay between the germline ends. The CDR3 length is 14 residues. The CDR3 sequence: CASRPGSPTGELFF. DNA for the CDR3: TGTGCCAGTAGACCGGGTTCGCCGACCGGGGAGCTGTTTTTT.

The chain combines TRBV7-2 with TRBJ2-2; 8 bases map to TRBD2. The CDR3 sequence is 17 residues long. J lost 9 bases, V lost 1 base, and 13 bases had no gene match. From germline, CDR1 is SGHTA and CDR2 FQGNSA. The CDR3 sequence: CASSLDRRGATVRELFF. The CDR3 DNA is TGTGCCAGCAGCTTAGATCGGCGGGGGGCCACCGTTAGGGAGCTGTTTTTT.

The V gene is TRBV27, the J gene TRBJ1-1, with a possible D match to TRBD1 (5 bases). The CDR3 runs 14 residues. Trimming stripped 4 bases from V and 1 base from J, with 10 bases between. Germline lookup yields CDR1 MNHEY and CDR2 SMNVEV (reference sequence). CDR3 bases: TGTGCCAGCAGTTATACAGGCCGGAACACTGAAGCTTTCTTT. This translates into CASSYTGRNTEAFF.